The 8 T cell receptor beta chains reported below all come from one sample, sequenced in a study of cytomegalovirus exposure and HLA in healthy donors. The PCR was carried out with 60 Vbeta primers and 13 Jbeta primers. Clones were sequenced by immunoSEQ multiplex PCR, and TCRdb holds only the in-frame ones, with some missing. The sample records around 210,000 clones, around four fifths being singletons. Sequencing was performed on PBMCs. These receptors were collected from a boy between 5 and 17 years old in good health and CMV-seronegative.

The genes are TRBV6-5 and TRBJ1-1, with D unresolved. Germline CDR1 MNHEY, CDR2 SVGAGI. The CDR3 totals 13 residues. The V end lost 5 bases, the J end lost 1 base, and 8 bases lay between the germline ends. For the CDR3, the DNA is TGTGCCAGCAGTAAACAGACGAACACTGAAGCTTTCTTT. It translates to CASSKQTNTEAFF.

The chain is built from TRBV5-1 and TRBJ2-1; 9 bases fit TRBD1. Germline V gene sequence: CDR1 SGHRS, CDR2 YFSETQ. The CDR3 loop spans 15 amino acids. The V gene end was trimmed by 0 bases and the J gene end by 8 bases; junction bases not matched to a gene: 6. DNA of the CDR3: TGCGCCAGCAGCTTGGCTCGGGACAGGGCGTATGAGCAGTTCTTC. This encodes CASSLARDRAYEQFF.

CDR3 sequence reads: CSGWTGPYEQYF. The CDR3 coding sequence is TGCAGCGGATGGACAGGGCCCTACGAGCAGTACTTC. V is TRBV29-1 and J is TRBJ2-7; 8 bases map to TRBD1. Germline CDR1 reads SQVTM; CDR2 reads ANQGSEA. After removal of 7 bases from V and 2 bases from J, the junction contained 4 bases not matched to a gene. This CDR3 comprises 12 residues.

The chain links TRBV6-5 to TRBJ2-5; no reliable D call. CDR3 length: 14 amino acids. V lost 6 bases and J lost 2, with 13 bases in between. Germline V gene sequence: CDR1 MNHEY, CDR2 SVGAGI. The CDR3 sequence: CASRVTVQQETQYF. The CDR3 DNA reads as TGTGCCAGCAGGGTCACGGTTCAACAAGAGACCCAGTACTTC.

The J gene is TRBJ2-1, the V gene TRBV7-2, with a tentative D call TRBD2 (6 bases). The germline V and J ends were trimmed by 3 bases and 4 bases, with 13 bases remaining between them. This CDR3 has 15 residues. Germline CDR1 and CDR2: SGHTA and FQGNSA. The CDR3 loop is CASSFLTGEYNEQFF. As DNA, the CDR3 is TGTGCCAGCAGCTTCCTGACGGGGGAATACAATGAGCAGTTCTTC.

The chain uses TRBV11-2 and TRBJ1-3, with 10 nucleotides matching TRBD1. V shed 3 bases, J shed 7 bases, and the junction held 3 bases outside the gene matches. The CDR3 has 14 amino acids. The germline gives CDR1 SGHAT, CDR2 FQNNGV. In DNA, the CDR3 is TGTGCCAGCAGCTTCCGGACAGGGGGGAACACCATATATTTT. Protein: CASSFRTGGNTIYF.

This chain joins TRBV21-1 and TRBJ1-2; the D call TRBD1 from the table was never checked on the DNA. TRBV21-1 corresponds to a pseudogene. The CDR3 has 15 residues. CDR3 protein: CASEFEGETNYGYTF. The CDR3 DNA follows: TGTGCCAGCGAGTTCGAGGGGGAGACTAACTATGGCTACACCTTC.

The rearrangement joins TRBV10-1 to TRBJ2-3; 11 bases map to TRBD2. The V gene end was trimmed by 3 bases and the J gene end by 1 base; junction bases not matched to a gene: 0. In germline, CDR1 is WNHNN, CDR2 SYGVQD (reference sequence). CDR3 length: 15 amino acids. The CDR3 DNA reads TGCGCCAGCAGTGAACTAGCGGGGGGCACAGATACGCAGTATTTT. Protein: CASSELAGGTDTQYF.